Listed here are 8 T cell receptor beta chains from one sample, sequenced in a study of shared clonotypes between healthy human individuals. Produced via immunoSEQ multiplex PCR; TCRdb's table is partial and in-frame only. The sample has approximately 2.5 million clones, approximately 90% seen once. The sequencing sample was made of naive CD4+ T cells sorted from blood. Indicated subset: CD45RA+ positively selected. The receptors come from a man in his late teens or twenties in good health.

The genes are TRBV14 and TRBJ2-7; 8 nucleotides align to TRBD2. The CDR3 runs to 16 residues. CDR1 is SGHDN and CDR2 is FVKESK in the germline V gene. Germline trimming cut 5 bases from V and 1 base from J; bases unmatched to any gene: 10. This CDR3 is CASSAPRTSRSYEQYF. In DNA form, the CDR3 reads TGTGCCAGCAGCGCCCCACGGACTAGCCGTTCCTACGAGCAGTACTTC.

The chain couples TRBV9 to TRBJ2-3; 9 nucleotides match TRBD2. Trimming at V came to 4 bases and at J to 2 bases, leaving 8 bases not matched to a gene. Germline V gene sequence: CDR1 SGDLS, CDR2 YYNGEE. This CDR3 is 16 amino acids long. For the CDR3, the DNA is TGTGCCAGCAGCACTACTAGCGGGCTAGCCACAGATACGCAGTATTTT. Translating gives CASSTTSGLATDTQYF.

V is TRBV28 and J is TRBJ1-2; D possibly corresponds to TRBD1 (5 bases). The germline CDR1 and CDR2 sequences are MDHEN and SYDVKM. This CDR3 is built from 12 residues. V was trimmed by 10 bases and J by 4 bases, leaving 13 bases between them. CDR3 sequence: CATELQGYGYTF. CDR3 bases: TGTGCCACCGAACTTCAGGGCTATGGCTACACCTTC.

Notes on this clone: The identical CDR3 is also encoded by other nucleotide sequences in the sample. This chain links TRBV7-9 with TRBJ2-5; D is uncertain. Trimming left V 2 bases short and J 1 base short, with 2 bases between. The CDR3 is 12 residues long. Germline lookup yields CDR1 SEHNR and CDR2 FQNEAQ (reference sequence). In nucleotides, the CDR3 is TGTGCCAGCAGCTTACCCCAAGAGACCCAGTACTTC. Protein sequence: CASSLPQETQYF.

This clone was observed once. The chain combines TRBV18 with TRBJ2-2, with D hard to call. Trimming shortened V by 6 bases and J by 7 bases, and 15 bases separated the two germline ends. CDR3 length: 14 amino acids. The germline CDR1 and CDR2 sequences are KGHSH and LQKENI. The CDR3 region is CASSESVGVGELFF. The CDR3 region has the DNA TGTGCCAGCTCGGAGTCGGTAGGCGTCGGGGAGCTGTTTTTT.

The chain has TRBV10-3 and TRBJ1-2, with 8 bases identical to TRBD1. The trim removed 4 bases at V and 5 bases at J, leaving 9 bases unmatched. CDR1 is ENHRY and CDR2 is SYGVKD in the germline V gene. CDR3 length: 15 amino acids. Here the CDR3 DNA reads TGTGCCATCAGTGCTACCGGGACAGGATTTTATGGCTACACCTTC. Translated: CAISATGTGFYGYTF.

This CDR3 is CASSGTGIAGELFF. CDR3 DNA sequence: TGTGCCAGCAGCGGGACAGGGATTGCCGGGGAGCTGTTTTTT. This rearrangement joins TRBV6-5 to TRBJ2-2, with TRBD1 matching 9 bases. CDR3 size: 14 residues. Germline CDR1 and CDR2: MNHEY and SVGAGI. V was clipped by 6 bases and J by 6 bases; unmatched bases: 5.

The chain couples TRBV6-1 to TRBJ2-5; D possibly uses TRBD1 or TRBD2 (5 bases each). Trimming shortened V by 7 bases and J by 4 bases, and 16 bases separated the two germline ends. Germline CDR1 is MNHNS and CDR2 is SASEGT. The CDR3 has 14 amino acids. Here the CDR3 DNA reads TGTGCCAGCATTGAGGGACGGGAACGAGAGACCCAGTACTTC. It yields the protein CASIEGRERETQYF.